The 19 T cell receptor beta chains reported below all come from one sample, sequenced in a study of vaccination effects on CD4 cells after COVID-19. Their recognized antigens are unknown. Once cultured for approximately 10 days, the cells underwent separation to obtain CD4+ T cells. This table comes from immunoSEQ multiplex PCR, and its TCRdb copy is limited to in-frame clones, with some not included. The table has approximately 37,000 clones, 82% seen once. This specimen was CD4+ T cells from PBMCs cultured without peptide, taken before COVID-19 vaccination. The source of these receptors is a human donor who received a COVID-19 vaccine.

This clone was counted a few times. This CDR3 is CASSLFSAGNQPQHF. CDR3 nucleotides: TGTGCCAGCAGCCTCTTTTCGGCGGGCAATCAGCCCCAGCATTTT. This chain uses TRBV6-2 or TRBV6-3 with TRBJ1-5, with no clear D. The CDR3 has 15 residues. Germline values: CDR1 MNHEY, CDR2 SVGEGT. V was trimmed by 6 bases and J by 2 bases, leaving 14 bases between them.

This chain links TRBV5-1 with TRBJ2-2, with D unclear. Germline CDR1 is SGHRS and CDR2 is YFSETQ. The CDR3 spans 16 residues. The V and J ends lost 6 bases and 0 bases respectively, with 15 bases between them. The CDR3 DNA follows: TGCGCCAGCACCATCTCTAGTAATGCGAACACCGGGGAGCTGTTTTTT. This sequence encodes CASTISSNANTGELFF.

This chain uses TRBV6-2 or TRBV6-3 with TRBJ2-7; D ambiguous. Germline V lookup: CDR1 MNHEY, CDR2 SVGEGT. The CDR3 covers 12 residues. The V end was cut by 4 bases, the J end by 7 bases, with 11 bases between. The CDR3 is CASSFMGLEQYV. CDR3 DNA: TGTGCCAGCAGTTTTATGGGTTTGGAGCAGTACGTC.

The rearrangement links TRBV29-1 to TRBJ2-3, with 8 bases aligning to TRBD1. The germline gives CDR1 SQVTM, CDR2 ANQGSEA. V lost 4 bases and J lost 1; bases outside the gene matches: 4. The CDR3 is 14 amino acids. The CDR3 protein is CSVVPGQGTDTQYF. As DNA, the CDR3 is TGCAGCGTTGTGCCGGGACAGGGCACAGATACGCAGTATTTT.

The chain combines TRBV7-2 with TRBJ2-3; D possibly corresponds to TRBD1 (5 bases). The CDR3 contains 14 residues. V lost 1 base and J lost 7, with 12 bases in between. Germline V CDR1 and CDR2: SGHTA, FQGNSA. The CDR3: CASSLGAGFNTQYF. CDR3 DNA: TGTGCCAGCAGCTTAGGGGCAGGGTTCAATACGCAGTATTTT. The full variable domain, in which reference TRBV7-2 and TRBJ2-3 provide the parts outside the CDR3, is GAGVSQSPSNKVTEKGKDVELRCDPISGHTALYWYRQSLGQGLEFLIYFQGNSAPDKSGLPSDRFSAERTGGSVSTLTIQRTQQEDSAVYLCASSLGAGFNTQYFGPGTRLTVL.

The chain is built from TRBV5-1 and TRBJ1-1; the D is unclear. V was clipped by 5 bases and J by 1 base, with 12 bases between them. CDR1 is SGHRS and CDR2 is YFSETQ in the germline V gene. The CDR3 contains 14 residues. The CDR3 loop is CASSRRAGNTEAFF. DNA of the CDR3: TGCGCCAGCAGTCGGAGGGCAGGGAACACTGAAGCTTTCTTT.

The chain uses TRBV4-1 and TRBJ2-5, with a possible D match to TRBD2 (6 bases). V lost 2 bases to trimming and J lost 0 bases, with 10 bases between them. Germline CDR1 reads MGHRA; CDR2 reads YSYEKL. CDR3 length: 15 amino acids. CDR3 bases: TGCGCCAGCAGCCAATCACGGGGGAACCAAGAGACCCAGTACTTC. It specifies CASSQSRGNQETQYF.

The table lists this clone with a few counts. The chain combines TRBV4-2 with TRBJ1-3; 7 nucleotides agree with TRBD1. CDR3 length: 17 amino acids. V dropped 0 bases and J dropped 0; count of bases not matched to a gene: 5. From germline, CDR1 is LGHNA and CDR2 YNFKEQ. The CDR3 nucleotides read TGTGCCAGCAGCCAAGAAGGGACAGCCTCCTCTGGAAACACCATATATTTT. The encoded protein is CASSQEGTASSGNTIYF.

This clone was seen just once. The V call is TRBV9, the J call TRBJ2-3, with unresolved D. CDR1 SGDLS and CDR2 YYNGEE come from the germline V gene. Between the trimmed V and J ends, which lost 4 bases and 3 bases, there was a span of 12 bases. The CDR3 contains 14 residues. CDR3 sequence: CASSPQDLTDTQYF. The CDR3 DNA is TGTGCCAGCAGCCCCCAGGACCTTACAGATACGCAGTATTTT.

The V gene is TRBV3-1 (or the pseudogene TRBV3-2), the J gene TRBJ1-4; D unclear. V lost 4 bases and J 6 bases, leaving 9 bases between the germline ends. The CDR3 runs 13 residues. Germline loops: CDR1 LGHDT, CDR2 YNNKEL (reference sequence). The CDR3 nucleotides are TGTGCCAGCAGCCGAGGAGGGCATGAAAAACTGTTTTTT. Its protein is CASSRGGHEKLFF.

This clone occurred a few times. The gene calls are TRBV25-1 and TRBJ2-2; possible D gene TRBD2, 6 bases. The germline V gene has CDR1 MGHDK and CDR2 SYGVNS. Trimming cost V 8 bases and J 5 bases, with 15 bases left between them. The CDR3 spans 14 residues. The CDR3, as DNA: TGTGCCAGCCGGGACTCCGGACGGACCGGGGAGCTGTTTTTT. This gives the protein CASRDSGRTGELFF. Full variable domain (remainder filled in from reference TRBV25-1 and TRBJ2-2): EADIYQTPRYLVIGTGKKITLECSQTMGHDKMYWYQQDPGMELHLIHYSYGVNSTEKGDLSSESTVSRIRTEHFPLTLESARPSHTSQYLCASRDSGRTGELFFGEGSRLTVL.

The CDR3 nucleotides read TGTGCCACCAGTGGAAAAAAAGTGCTGGGTGCCAATGAGCAGTTCTTC. Its translation: CATSGKKVLGANEQFF. The rearrangement links TRBV24-1 to TRBJ2-1; D call uncertain. Trimming removed 5 bases from V and 6 bases from J, with 19 bases in between. The CDR3 length is 16 residues. The germline gives CDR1 KGHDR, CDR2 SFDVKD.

This sequence joins TRBV24-1 and TRBJ1-1; the match to TRBD1 covers 7 bases. From germline, CDR1 is KGHDR and CDR2 SFDVKD. J was trimmed by 3 bases and V by 4 bases; bases with no gene match: 7. CDR3 length equals 15 residues. The CDR3 sequence: CATSDPRQGDTEAFF. The CDR3 bases are TGTGCCACCAGTGACCCCCGACAGGGAGACACTGAAGCTTTCTTT.

This chain links TRBV2 with TRBJ2-7, with 8 nucleotides matching TRBD1. Germline V lookup: CDR1 SNHLY, CDR2 FYNNEI. The CDR3 spans 12 residues. V lost 5 bases, J lost 6 bases, and 3 bases stayed unmatched. The DNA of the CDR3 is TGTGCCAGCAGTCTTGACAGGGGCGAGCAGTACGTC. Translated, it gives CASSLDRGEQYV.

This chain uses TRBV5-6 with TRBJ2-7; weak D call: TRBD2 (7 bases). CDR3 length equals 15 residues. V dropped 4 bases and J dropped 5 bases, with 19 bases sitting between them. Germline assignment: CDR1 SGHDT and CDR2 YYEEEE. CDR3 DNA sequence: TGTGCCAGCAGCCGCATCCGGGGGGCCAGGGACGAGCAGTACGTC. This encodes CASSRIRGARDEQYV.

The sample holds one count of this clone. CDR3: CASSPIWGVRQETQYF. In nucleotides, the CDR3 is TGTGCCAGTAGTCCAATCTGGGGGGTCCGGCAAGAGACCCAGTACTTC. The V gene is TRBV19, the J gene TRBJ2-5; D perhaps matches TRBD2 (6 bases). Germline V gives CDR1 LNHDA, CDR2 SQIVND (reference sequence). The CDR3 contains 16 residues. Trimming pared 5 bases from V and 2 bases from J, leaving 18 bases between.

The CDR3 protein is CASKLYSNSNQPQHF. The CDR3 DNA sequence: TGTGCCAGTAAATTATACAGCAATAGCAATCAGCCCCAGCATTTT. This chain links TRBV19 with TRBJ1-5; the D is unclear. The length of the CDR3 is 15 residues. V lost 7 bases and J lost 0, with 13 bases in between. CDR1 and CDR2 from the germline V gene are LNHDA and SQIVND (reference sequence).

V and J are TRBV30 and TRBJ1-4; the D gene is possibly TRBD1 (5 bases). The CDR3 is made up of 14 amino acids. V was shortened by 3 bases and J by 5 bases, with 13 bases between the two germline ends. Germline-derived CDR1 and CDR2 are GTSNPN and SVGIG (reference sequence). DNA of the CDR3: TGTGCCTGGAGGGCTCGGGACCGGAATGAAAAACTGTTTTTT. It specifies CAWRARDRNEKLFF.

The CDR3 DNA reads TGTGCCAGCAGCTTAGCGAGGGCGCCTACCGGGGAGCTGTTTTTT. This codes for CASSLARAPTGELFF. V usage is TRBV7-2 and J usage is TRBJ2-2; D may be TRBD2 (5 bases). Germline V gene sequence: CDR1 SGHTA, CDR2 FQGNSA. V lost 0 bases, J lost 5 bases, and 10 bases lay in between. This CDR3 spans 15 amino acids. The full variable domain, completed using reference TRBV7-2 and TRBJ2-2, is GAGVSQSPSNKVTEKGKDVELRCDPISGHTALYWYRQSLGQGLEFLIYFQGNSAPDKSGLPSDRFSAERTGGSVSTLTIQRTQQEDSAVYLCASSLARAPTGELFFGEGSRLTVL.